The next 2 T cell receptor beta chains were all read from a single sample in a study of cytomegalovirus exposure and HLA in healthy donors. Libraries were prepared by immunoSEQ multiplex PCR; TCRdb keeps only in-frame clonotypes and omits some of them. The table lists about 160,000 clones, 80% to 90% of them singletons. The sequenced sample was PBMCs. All receptors come from a woman in her 30s in good health and CMV-seronegative.

The chain employs TRBV2 and TRBJ2-7; D possibly matches TRBD1 or TRBD2 (5 bases each). Germline assignment: CDR1 SNHLY and CDR2 FYNNEI. V lost 6 bases and J 2 bases, leaving 14 bases between the germline ends. The CDR3 extends over 14 amino acids. The chain's CDR3 is CASSGDMGAYEQYF. CDR3 coding DNA: TGTGCCAGCAGCGGCGACATGGGGGCCTACGAGCAGTACTTC. Full variable domain (outside the CDR3, taken from reference TRBV2 and TRBJ2-7): EPEVTQTPSHQVTQMGQEVILRCVPISNHLYFYWYRQILGQKVEFLVSFYNNEISEKSEIFDDQFSVERPDGSNFTLKIRSTKLEDSAMYFCASSGDMGAYEQYFGPGTRLTVT.

The chain couples TRBV28 to TRBJ2-3; D is unclear. The CDR3 loop spans 15 amino acids. Trimming stripped 3 bases from V and 1 base from J, with 11 bases between. Germline CDR1 is MDHEN and CDR2 is SYDVKM. The DNA of the CDR3 is TGTGCCAGCAGTTTGTGGGGAAGGGGCACAGATACGCAGTATTTT. Translated, it gives CASSLWGRGTDTQYF.